This TCR beta chain was profiled in a study of blood T cell repertoires in COVID-19. For the study at large: The origin of the acute and convalescent COVID-19 samples was the United States, Italy and Spain. Nucleic acid was either cDNA or gDNA, and it came from T cells, B-cell-depleted T cells, or PBMCs.

As handled by the study authors: Quantification of nucleated cells was approximated via reference gene primer amplification. The assay was immunoSEQ multiplex PCR, and TCRdb's table has in-frame clones only and misses some. That table gives V, J and clone size, and the DNA gave D and trimming. The sample carries 70,000 to 90,000 clones, 85% to 90% recorded once. V gave up 4 bases and J gave up 5 bases, with 11 bases separating them. The length of the CDR3 is 13 residues. The germline CDR1 and CDR2 sequences are KGHDR and SFDVKD. V usage is TRBV24-1 and J usage is TRBJ2-7; D gene unclear. The origin of this receptor is a man in his sixties with acute or convalescent COVID-19. The sample was peripheral blood. The CDR3 loop reads CATSDPLTDEQYF. In DNA, the CDR3 is TGTGCCACCAGTGACCCCCTCACGGACGAGCAGTACTTC.